This T cell receptor (beta chain) was identified during a study of blood T cell repertoires in COVID-19 (dated by TCRdb to about 2020). Context from the whole study: Samples covering the acute and convalescent phases of COVID-19 were provided by collaborators in the United States, Italy and Spain. The prospective study material was composed of cDNA or gDNA derived from T cells, B-cell-depleted T cells, or PBMCs. The repertoires were released in a freely available public database meant as a resource for research on the immune response to SARS-CoV-2. Samples were obtained from the ongoing ImmuneRACE study (first 160 participants) and from some 1,200 subjects provided by 6 global collaborators. Deeply sampled blood TCRbeta repertoires from subjects exposed to, actively infected with, or recovered from COVID-19 were included in the dataset. Nearly every sample came with metadata listing a de-identified subject ID, COVID-19 status, age in years and sex. Where HLA class I and class II types were available, the types were taken from metadata supplied by the sample provider, not from assay-based typing. Here is what the overall study found, with its caveats: Clinical and demographic metadata were provided uncurated, with the amount varying by source and participant.

In the case of this clone: Which antigen it targets is not known. No much larger clonotype is one base removed from it; base qualities were not supplied.

TCRbeta CDR3 regions were amplified from genomic DNA using the immunoSEQ Assay, a bias-controlled multiplex PCR. Per the authors' processing: Within the assay, amplification of reference gene primers was used to estimate how many nucleated cells each sample contained. To quantify the absolute abundance of each unique TCRbeta CDR3 rearrangement, sequence reads were collapsed and filtered. For each sample, productive Simpson clonality was calculated as the square root of Simpson's diversity index across productive rearrangements. In its TCRdb copy, this immuneACCESS table keeps in-frame sequences only and misses some clones. Where compared with another copy, unresolved V genes explain less than half of these, and the others have no known cause. V and J calls and clone size are as listed in that table; D and trimming were resolved from the DNA. This sample holds a few hundred thousand clones; 83% were observed only once. Over 4.5% of the sample goes to the ten largest clones.

Participants in the prospective study were enrolled through a virtual design, were aged about 18 to 100 years, and lived in roughly 24 United States geographic areas. In the prospective study, participants were assigned to cohorts based on the clinical history participants reported in a screening survey and a study questionnaire. For ImmuneRACE Cohort 3, a participant was defined as recovered based on two consecutive negative NP/OP PCR tests, clearance by a healthcare professional, or resolution of symptoms. In the prospective study, mobile phlebotomists collected whole blood, serum and a nasopharyngeal or oropharyngeal swab from each participant. Participants in the prospective study had the option to provide additional blood draws and questionnaires over a roughly 2-month period. Before DNA extraction, blood samples from the prospective study were shipped at room temperature or frozen. V is trimmed back by 0 bases and J by 7 bases, and the junction contains 9 bases that no gene match accounts for. The CDR3 contains 16 residues, cysteine and phenylalanine counted. Only the CDR3 part of the read is kept: 48 bases, read in frame from the first base. From the germline V gene, CDR1 is LGHNA and CDR2 is YSLEER.

This clonotype originated in a woman in her 50s who had recovered from COVID-19. The V gene is TRBV4-3 and the J gene is TRBJ2-3; 8 junctional bases match TRBD2. Sequenced material: PBMCs or T cells enriched from blood (not recorded which). The CDR3 sequence is CASSQDRGGPGYTQYF. The DNA sequence is as follows: TGCGCCAGCAGCCAAGATCGGGGGGGCCCTGGTTATACGCAGTATTTT.